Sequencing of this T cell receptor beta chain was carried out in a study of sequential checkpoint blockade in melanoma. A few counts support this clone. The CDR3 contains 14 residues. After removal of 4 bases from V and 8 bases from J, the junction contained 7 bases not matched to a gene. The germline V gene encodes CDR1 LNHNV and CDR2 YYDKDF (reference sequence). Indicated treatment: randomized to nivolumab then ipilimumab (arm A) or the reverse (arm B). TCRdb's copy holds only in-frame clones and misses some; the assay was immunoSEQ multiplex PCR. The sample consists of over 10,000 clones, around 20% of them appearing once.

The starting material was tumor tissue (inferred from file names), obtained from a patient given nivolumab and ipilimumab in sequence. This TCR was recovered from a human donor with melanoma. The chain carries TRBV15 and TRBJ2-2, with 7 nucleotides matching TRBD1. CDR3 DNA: TGTGCCACCAGCATGCGGACAGGTCCTGGGGAGCTGTTTTTT. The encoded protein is CATSMRTGPGELFF. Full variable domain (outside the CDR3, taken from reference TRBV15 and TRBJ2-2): DAMVIQNPRYQVTQFGKPVTLSCSQTLNHNVMYWYQQKSSQAPKLLFHYYDKDFNNEADTPDNFQSRRPNTSFCFLDIRSPGLGDTAMYLCATSMRTGPGELFFGEGSRLTVL.